These 7 T cell receptor beta chains were sequenced from one sample in a study of T cell responses to AZD1222 COVID-19 vaccine. Libraries were prepared by immunoSEQ multiplex PCR; TCRdb keeps only in-frame clonotypes and omits some of them. The table lists roughly 150,000 clones, 80% to 95% of them singletons. Sample: peripheral blood, taken on day 0 of AZD1222 vaccination. The receptor set was obtained from an adult in good health.

The chain recombines TRBV19 with TRBJ1-4; TRBD1 matches at 9 bases. V lost 4 bases and J lost 6; bases outside the gene matches: 3. From germline, CDR1 is LNHDA and CDR2 SQIVND (reference sequence). CDR3 length: 14 amino acids. Written as DNA, the CDR3 is TGTGCCAGTAGTACGACAGGGGGGTATGAAAAACTGTTTTTT. It translates to CASSTTGGYEKLFF.

Here the CDR3 DNA reads TGTGCCAGCAGCCCAGGGGCAGGGTACGGAAACACCATATATTTT. Encoded protein: CASSPGAGYGNTIYF. This sequence joins TRBV11-2 and TRBJ1-3; maybe TRBD1 (6 bases). The V gene's germline CDR1 is SGHAT and CDR2 FQNNGV. The germline V and J ends were trimmed by 5 bases and 4 bases, with 15 bases remaining between them. CDR3 length equals 15 residues.

The chain is built from TRBV19 and TRBJ2-5, with D hard to call. Germline CDR1 is LNHDA and CDR2 is SQIVND (reference sequence). V shed 3 bases and J shed 5 bases, with 10 bases lying between them. The CDR3 is made up of 13 amino acids. The CDR3 DNA reads TGTGCCAGTAGTATTCAGCTTATGGAGACCCAGTACTTC. Protein sequence: CASSIQLMETQYF.

The chain couples TRBV6-5 to TRBJ1-5, with 10 positions matching TRBD1. The CDR3 length is 15 residues. The germline V gene encodes CDR1 MNHEY and CDR2 SVGAGI. V was clipped by 7 bases and J by 4 bases; unmatched bases: 7. The CDR3 sequence is CASTRDRGGNQPQHF. The CDR3 bases are TGTGCCAGCACCAGGGACAGGGGAGGGAATCAGCCCCAGCATTTT.

The V call is TRBV14, the J call TRBJ1-1, with D maybe TRBD1 (5 bases). The CDR3 length is 13 residues. The germline V gene encodes CDR1 SGHDN and CDR2 FVKESK. Trimming took 0 bases from V and 11 from J, leaving 13 bases between them. The CDR3: CASSQDSLGVAFF. The CDR3 DNA follows: TGTGCCAGCAGCCAAGACTCTCTGGGGGTCGCTTTCTTT.

The genes are TRBV3-1 (or the pseudogene TRBV3-2) and TRBJ2-7; 8 positions agree with TRBD2. Germline CDR1 is LGHDT and CDR2 is YNNKEL (reference sequence). Trimming took 4 bases from V and 6 from J; bases not matched to a gene: 8. This CDR3 region has 14 residues. For the CDR3, the DNA is TGTGCCAGCAGCCCACGGACTAGCTTAAGCGAGCAGTACTTC. It translates to CASSPRTSLSEQYF.

The chain links TRBV13 to TRBJ1-2, with TRBD1 as a possible D gene (5 bases). V was pared by 1 base and J by 5 bases, with 11 bases between. This CDR3 is 14 amino acids long. Germline V lookup: CDR1 PRHDT, CDR2 FYEKMQ (reference sequence). This chain's CDR3 is CASSLERDPYGYTF. CDR3 nucleotides: TGTGCCAGCAGCTTAGAGAGGGACCCATATGGCTACACCTTC. Based on the CDR3 plus reference TRBV13 and TRBJ1-2, the full variable domain is AAGVIQSPRHLIKEKRETATLKCYPIPRHDTVYWYQQGPGQDPQFLISFYEKMQSDKGSIPDRFSAQQFSDYHSELNMSSLELGDSALYFCASSLERDPYGYTFGSGTRLTVV.